This T cell receptor (beta chain) appears in the sequencing data of a study of identical twins. Study-level results: Out-of-frame TCR alpha sharing observed in monozygotic twins exceeded model estimates. Within cord blood, abundant beta clonotypes carried fewer insertions, but memory repertoires showed no such trend.

The CDR3 has 16 residues. V lost 0 bases to trimming and J lost 1 base; unmatched junction nucleotides: 5. Germline V gene lookup returns CDR1 SGDLS and CDR2 YYNGEE. This clonotype was found a few times. Its antigen is not identified. TCRdb recomputed calls from the 5' RACE reads with MiXCR, one row per CDR3 protein. The sample has some 1,600,000 distinct CDR3 sequences, roughly a third seen once. This TCR was recovered from a newborn girl in good health. Sample: cord blood. The chain has TRBV9 and TRBJ2-3; 7 nucleotides match TRBD2. The CDR3 sequence: CASSVGRSGGTDTQYF. DNA for the CDR3: TGTGCCAGCAGCGTAGGTAGAAGCGGGGGCACAGATACGCAGTATTTT.